The 6 T cell receptor beta chains in this list originate from one sample, sequenced in a study of technical replicates of blood from a handful of donors. Method: immunoSEQ multiplex PCR; TCRdb's copy keeps in-frame clones and lacks some. The data hold roughly 70,000 clones, with 93% observed a single time. The sequenced sample consisted of T cells isolated from PBMCs. The receptor source for this set is a human donor in good health.

This clone showed up just a few times. The chain recombines TRBV2 with TRBJ2-2, with D uncertain. The CDR3 is made up of 13 amino acids. Germline V gives CDR1 SNHLY, CDR2 FYNNEI. The ends were cut back, 3 bases at V and 4 bases at J, with 6 bases in the middle. Written as DNA, the CDR3 is TGTGCCAGCAGTGATGACTCCACCGGGGAGCTGTTTTTT. It yields the protein CASSDDSTGELFF. The complete variable domain, with remaining parts taken from reference TRBV2 and TRBJ2-2, reads EPEVTQTPSHQVTQMGQEVILRCVPISNHLYFYWYRQILGQKVEFLVSFYNNEISEKSEIFDDQFSVERPDGSNFTLKIRSTKLEDSAMYFCASSDDSTGELFFGEGSRLTVL.

This clone was seen once. The chain is built from TRBV5-6 and TRBJ1-5; 7 bases map to TRBD1. V was clipped by 2 bases and J by 6 bases; unmatched bases: 8. CDR3 size: 15 residues. Germline CDR1 SGHDT, CDR2 YYEEEE. Here the CDR3 reads CASSFRDSGGQPQHF. CDR3 nucleotide sequence: TGTGCCAGCAGCTTCCGGGACAGTGGGGGTCAGCCCCAGCATTTT.

This clone was counted only a few times. CDR3: CASSYSGNTGELFF. The DNA of the CDR3 is TGTGCCAGCAGTTACAGCGGGAACACCGGGGAGCTGTTTTTT. The chain is built from TRBV6-6 and TRBJ2-2, with D perhaps matching TRBD2 (5 bases). Germline CDR1 reads MNHNY; CDR2 reads SVGAGI (reference sequence). The V end was cut by 2 bases, the J end by 1 base, with 5 bases between. CDR3 length: 14 residues.

The chain recombines TRBV29-1 with TRBJ1-3; D unresolved. The CDR3 consists of 12 residues. The V gene lost 8 bases and the J gene lost 4 bases, with 12 bases spanning the gap. CDR1 SQVTM and CDR2 ANQGSEA come from the germline V gene. CDR3 coding DNA: TGCAGCTTCGACTCCGGAGGAAACACCATATATTTT. Residues: CSFDSGGNTIYF. Full variable domain (remainder filled in from reference TRBV29-1 and TRBJ1-3): SAVISQKPSRDICQRGTSLTIQCQVDSQVTMMFWYRQQPGQSLTLIATANQGSEATYESGFVIDKFPISRPNLTFSTLTVSNMSPEDSSIYLCSFDSGGNTIYFGEGSWLTVV.

This clone was observed once. DNA for the CDR3: TGTGCCAGCAGCCAAGGCACCCGCCACAACCTAAGGAGCTATGGCTACACCTTC. Its translation is CASSQGTRHNLRSYGYTF. This chain connects TRBV14 to TRBJ1-2; D remains ambiguous. The V end was cut by 1 base, the J end by 4 bases, with 22 bases between. Germline lookup yields CDR1 SGHDN and CDR2 FVKESK. CDR3 length: 18 amino acids.

The chain carries TRBV29-1 and TRBJ1-2; maybe TRBD1 (5 bases). Germline CDR1 SQVTM, CDR2 ANQGSEA. The length of the CDR3 is 11 residues. V was shortened by 7 bases and J by 4 bases, with 10 bases between the two germline ends. DNA for the CDR3: TGCAGCGCCGACAGAGGCTATGGCTACACCTTC. Its translation is CSADRGYGYTF.